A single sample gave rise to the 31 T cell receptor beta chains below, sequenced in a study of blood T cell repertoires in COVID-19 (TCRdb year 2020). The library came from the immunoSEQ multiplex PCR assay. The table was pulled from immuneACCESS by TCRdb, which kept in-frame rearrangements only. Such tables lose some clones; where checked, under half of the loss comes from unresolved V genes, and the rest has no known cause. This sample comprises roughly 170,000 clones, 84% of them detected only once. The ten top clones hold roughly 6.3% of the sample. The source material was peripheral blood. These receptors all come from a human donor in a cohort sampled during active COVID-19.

The CDR3 loop reads CASSQDGQGKWGTEAFF. CDR3 nucleotides: TGTGCCAGCAGCCAAGATGGTCAGGGGAAATGGGGGACTGAAGCTTTCTTT. This chain connects TRBV3-1 (or the pseudogene TRBV3-2) to TRBJ1-1; TRBD1 might be the D (6 bases). V dropped 0 bases and J dropped 5 bases, with 19 bases sitting between them. In germline, CDR1 is LGHDT, CDR2 YNNKEL (reference sequence). This CDR3 spans 17 amino acids.

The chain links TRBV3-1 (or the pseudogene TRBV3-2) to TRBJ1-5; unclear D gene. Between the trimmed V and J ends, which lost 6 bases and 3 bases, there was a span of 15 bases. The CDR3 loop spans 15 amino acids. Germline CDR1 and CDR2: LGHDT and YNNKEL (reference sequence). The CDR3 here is CASSPRSGYNQPQHF. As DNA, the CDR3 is TGTGCCAGCAGTCCAAGATCAGGCTACAATCAGCCCCAGCATTTT.

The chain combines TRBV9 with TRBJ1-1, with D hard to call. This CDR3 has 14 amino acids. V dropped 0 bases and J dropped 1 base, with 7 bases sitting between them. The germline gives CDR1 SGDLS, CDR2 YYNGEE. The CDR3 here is CASSVDGRNTEAFF. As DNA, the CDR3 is TGTGCCAGCAGCGTAGATGGGAGGAACACTGAAGCTTTCTTT.

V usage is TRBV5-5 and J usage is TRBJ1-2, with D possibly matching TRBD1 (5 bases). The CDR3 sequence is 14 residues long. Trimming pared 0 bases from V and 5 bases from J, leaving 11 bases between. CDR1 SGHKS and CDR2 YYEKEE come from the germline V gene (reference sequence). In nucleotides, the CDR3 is TGTGCCAGCAGCTTGGAGGTGGACACTTATGGCTACACCTTC. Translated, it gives CASSLEVDTYGYTF.

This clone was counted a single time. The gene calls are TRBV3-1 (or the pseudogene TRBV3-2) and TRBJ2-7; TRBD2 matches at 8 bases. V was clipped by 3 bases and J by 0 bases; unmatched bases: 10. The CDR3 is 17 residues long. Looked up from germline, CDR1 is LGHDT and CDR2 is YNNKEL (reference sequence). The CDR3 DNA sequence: TGTGCCAGCAGCCAGCCGCTCGGGGGGGCTCGCTCCTACGAGCAGTACTTC. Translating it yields CASSQPLGGARSYEQYF.

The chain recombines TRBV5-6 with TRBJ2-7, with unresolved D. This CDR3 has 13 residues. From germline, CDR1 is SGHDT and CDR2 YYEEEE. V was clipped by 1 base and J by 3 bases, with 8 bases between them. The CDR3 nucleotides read TGTGCCAGCAGCTTGATGGCTCGCTACGAGCAGTACTTC. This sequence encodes CASSLMARYEQYF.

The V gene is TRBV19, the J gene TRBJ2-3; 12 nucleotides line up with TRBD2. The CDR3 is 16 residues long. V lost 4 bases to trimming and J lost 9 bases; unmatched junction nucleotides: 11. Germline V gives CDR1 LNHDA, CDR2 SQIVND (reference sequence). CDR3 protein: CASSTLETSGGSTQYF. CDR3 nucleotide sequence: TGTGCCAGTAGTACCCTTGAGACTAGCGGGGGATCCACGCAGTATTTT.

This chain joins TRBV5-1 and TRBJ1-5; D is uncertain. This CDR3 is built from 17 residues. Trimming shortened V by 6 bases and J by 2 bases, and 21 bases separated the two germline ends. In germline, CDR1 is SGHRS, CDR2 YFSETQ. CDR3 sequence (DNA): TGCGCCAGCATCAGACGCGTCCGGAGGGTGGGCAATCAGCCCCAGCATTTT. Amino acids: CASIRRVRRVGNQPQHF.

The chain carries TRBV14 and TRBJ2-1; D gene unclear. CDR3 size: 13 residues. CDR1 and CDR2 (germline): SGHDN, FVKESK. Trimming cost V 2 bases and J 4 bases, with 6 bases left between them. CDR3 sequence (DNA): TGTGCCAGCAGCCAATCGCGGTACAATGAGCAGTTCTTC. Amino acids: CASSQSRYNEQFF.

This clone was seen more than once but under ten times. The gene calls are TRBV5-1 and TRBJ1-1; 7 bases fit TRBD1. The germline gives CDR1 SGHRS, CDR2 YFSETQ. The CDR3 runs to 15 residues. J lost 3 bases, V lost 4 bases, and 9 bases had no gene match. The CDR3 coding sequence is TGCGCCAGCAGCGGACGACAGGGCCCTTACACTGAAGCTTTCTTT. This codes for CASSGRQGPYTEAFF.

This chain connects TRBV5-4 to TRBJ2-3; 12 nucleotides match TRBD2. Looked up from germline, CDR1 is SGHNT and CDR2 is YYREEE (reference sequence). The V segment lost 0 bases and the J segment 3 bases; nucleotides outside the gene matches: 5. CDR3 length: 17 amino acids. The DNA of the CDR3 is TGTGCCAGCAGCTTGGTCGCTAGCGGGGGGGCAACAGATACGCAGTATTTT. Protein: CASSLVASGGATDTQYF.

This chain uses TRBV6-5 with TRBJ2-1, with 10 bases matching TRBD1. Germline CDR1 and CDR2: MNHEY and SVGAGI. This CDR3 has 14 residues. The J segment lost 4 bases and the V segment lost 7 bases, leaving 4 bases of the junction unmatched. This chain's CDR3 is CASTGQGGYNEQFF. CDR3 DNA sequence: TGTGCCAGCACCGGACAGGGGGGATACAATGAGCAGTTCTTC.

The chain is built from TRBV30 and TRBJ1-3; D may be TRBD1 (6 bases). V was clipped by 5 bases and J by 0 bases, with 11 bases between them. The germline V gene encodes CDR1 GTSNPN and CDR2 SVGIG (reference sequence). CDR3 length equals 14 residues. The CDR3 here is CAWGLGGSGNTIYF. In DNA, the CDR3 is TGTGCCTGGGGGCTAGGGGGCTCTGGAAACACCATATATTTT.

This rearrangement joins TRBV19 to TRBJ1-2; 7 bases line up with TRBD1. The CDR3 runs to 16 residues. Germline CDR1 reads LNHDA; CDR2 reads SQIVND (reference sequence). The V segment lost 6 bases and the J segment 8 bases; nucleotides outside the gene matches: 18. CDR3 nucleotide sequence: TGTGCCAGTAGCCCGCGGACAGGCACCAACTCCTGGGGCTACACCTTC. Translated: CASSPRTGTNSWGYTF.

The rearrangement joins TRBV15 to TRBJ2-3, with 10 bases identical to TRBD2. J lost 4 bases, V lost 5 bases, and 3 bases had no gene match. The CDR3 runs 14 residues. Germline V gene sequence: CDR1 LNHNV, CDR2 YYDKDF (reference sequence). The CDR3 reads CATSAGTSADTQYF. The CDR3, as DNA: TGTGCCACCAGCGCCGGGACTAGCGCAGATACGCAGTATTTT.

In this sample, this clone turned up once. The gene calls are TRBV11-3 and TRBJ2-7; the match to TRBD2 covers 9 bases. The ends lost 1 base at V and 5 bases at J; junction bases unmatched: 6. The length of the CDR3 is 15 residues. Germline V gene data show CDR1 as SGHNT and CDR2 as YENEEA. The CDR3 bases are TGTGCCAGCAGCTTAGGGCCAGCGGGGGGTAACGAGCAGTACTTC. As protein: CASSLGPAGGNEQYF.

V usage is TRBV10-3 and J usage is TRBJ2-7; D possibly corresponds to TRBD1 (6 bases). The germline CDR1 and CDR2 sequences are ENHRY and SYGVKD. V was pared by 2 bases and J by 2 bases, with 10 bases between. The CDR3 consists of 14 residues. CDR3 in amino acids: CAISEQGPPYEQYF. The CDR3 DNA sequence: TGTGCCATCAGTGAGCAGGGGCCTCCCTACGAGCAGTACTTC.

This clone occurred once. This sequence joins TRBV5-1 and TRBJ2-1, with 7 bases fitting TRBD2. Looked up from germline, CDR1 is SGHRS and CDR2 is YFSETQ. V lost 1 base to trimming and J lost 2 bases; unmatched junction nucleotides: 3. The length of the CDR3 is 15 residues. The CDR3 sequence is CASSLSRGTYNEQFF. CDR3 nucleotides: TGCGCCAGCAGCTTGTCGCGGGGGACCTACAATGAGCAGTTCTTC.

CDR3 protein: CASSPSGVRETQYF. The CDR3 DNA reads as TGTGCCAGCAGCCCTAGCGGGGTAAGGGAGACCCAGTACTTC. This chain uses TRBV3-1 (or the pseudogene TRBV3-2) with TRBJ2-5, with 9 bases identical to TRBD2. The CDR3 extends over 14 amino acids. V shed 4 bases and J 5 bases; nucleotides not matched to a gene: 5. Germline CDR1 is LGHDT and CDR2 is YNNKEL (reference sequence).

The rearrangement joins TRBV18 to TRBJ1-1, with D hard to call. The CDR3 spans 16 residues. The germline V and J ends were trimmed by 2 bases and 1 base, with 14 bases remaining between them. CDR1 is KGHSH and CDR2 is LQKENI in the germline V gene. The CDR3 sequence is CASSPLSPVANTEAFF. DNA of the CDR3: TGTGCCAGCTCACCATTGTCTCCAGTTGCGAACACTGAAGCTTTCTTT.

Here the CDR3 reads CASSLVPTYEQYF. CDR3 nucleotides: TGCGCCAGCAGCTTGGTCCCCACCTACGAGCAGTACTTC. The genes are TRBV5-1 and TRBJ2-7; D remains unclear. This CDR3 has 13 amino acids. Trimming removed 0 bases from V and 2 bases from J, with 6 bases in between. Germline CDR1 is SGHRS and CDR2 is YFSETQ.

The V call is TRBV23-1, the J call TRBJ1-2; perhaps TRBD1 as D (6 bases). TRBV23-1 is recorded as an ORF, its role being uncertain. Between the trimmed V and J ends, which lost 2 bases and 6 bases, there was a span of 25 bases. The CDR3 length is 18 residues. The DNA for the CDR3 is TGCGCCAGCAGTCAAATCGGACCCCGGGGAGGGGACATCAATGGCTACACCTTC. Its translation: CASSQIGPRGGDINGYTF.

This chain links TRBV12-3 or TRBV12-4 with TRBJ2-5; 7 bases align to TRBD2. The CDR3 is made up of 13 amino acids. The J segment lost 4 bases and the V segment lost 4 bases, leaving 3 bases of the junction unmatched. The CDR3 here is CASSSGGLETQYF. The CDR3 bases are TGTGCCAGCAGTTCCGGGGGGTTAGAGACCCAGTACTTC.

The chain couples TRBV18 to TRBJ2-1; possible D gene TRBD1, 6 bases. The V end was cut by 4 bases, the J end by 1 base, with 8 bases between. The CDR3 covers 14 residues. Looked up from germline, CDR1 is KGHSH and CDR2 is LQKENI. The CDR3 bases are TGTGCCAGCTCACGACAGGTATCCTACAATGAGCAGTTCTTC. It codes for CASSRQVSYNEQFF.

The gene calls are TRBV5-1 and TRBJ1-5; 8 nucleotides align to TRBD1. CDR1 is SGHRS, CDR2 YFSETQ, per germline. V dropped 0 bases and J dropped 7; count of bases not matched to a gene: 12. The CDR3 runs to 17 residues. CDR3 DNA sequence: TGCGCCAGCAGCTTGGCTCCATACGACAGGGGTGGGCAGCCCCAGCATTTT. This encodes CASSLAPYDRGGQPQHF. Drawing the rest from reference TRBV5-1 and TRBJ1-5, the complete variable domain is KAGVTQTPRYLIKTRGQQVTLSCSPISGHRSVSWYQQTPGQGLQFLFEYFSETQRNKGNFPGRFSGRQFSNSRSEMNVSTLELGDSALYLCASSLAPYDRGGQPQHFGDGTRLSIL.

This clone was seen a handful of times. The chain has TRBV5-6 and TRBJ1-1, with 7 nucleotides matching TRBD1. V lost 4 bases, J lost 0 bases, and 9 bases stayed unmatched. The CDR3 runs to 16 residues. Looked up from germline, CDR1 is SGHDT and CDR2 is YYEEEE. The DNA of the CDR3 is TGTGCCAGCAGCCCCCGGCGGACAGGCTTGAACACTGAAGCTTTCTTT. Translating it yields CASSPRRTGLNTEAFF.

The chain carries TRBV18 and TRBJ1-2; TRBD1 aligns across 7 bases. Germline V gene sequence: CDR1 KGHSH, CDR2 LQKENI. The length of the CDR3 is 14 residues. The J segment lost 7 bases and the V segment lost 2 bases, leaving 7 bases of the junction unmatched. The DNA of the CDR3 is TGTGCCAGCTCACCAGGGACAGCGATAGGTGGCTACACCTTC. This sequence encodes CASSPGTAIGGYTF.

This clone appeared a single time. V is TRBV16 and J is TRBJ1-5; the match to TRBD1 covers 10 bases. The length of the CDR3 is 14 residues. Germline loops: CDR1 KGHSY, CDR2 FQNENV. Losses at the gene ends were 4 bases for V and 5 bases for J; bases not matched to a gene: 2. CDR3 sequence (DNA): TGTGCCAGCAGCCCTGGGACAGGGGATCAGCCCCAGCATTTT. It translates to CASSPGTGDQPQHF.

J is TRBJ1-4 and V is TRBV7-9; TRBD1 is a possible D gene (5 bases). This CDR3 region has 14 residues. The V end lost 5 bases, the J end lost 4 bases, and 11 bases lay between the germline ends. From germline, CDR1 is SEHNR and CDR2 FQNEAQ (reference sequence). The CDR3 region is CASSPGGSNEKLFF. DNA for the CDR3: TGTGCCAGCAGCCCGGGGGGAAGTAATGAAAAACTGTTTTTT.

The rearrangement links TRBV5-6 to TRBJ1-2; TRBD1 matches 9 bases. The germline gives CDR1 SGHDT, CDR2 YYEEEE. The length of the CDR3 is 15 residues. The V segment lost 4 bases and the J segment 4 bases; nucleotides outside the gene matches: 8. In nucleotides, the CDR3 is TGTGCCAGCAGCCCGAGGACAGGGGTGCCCTATGGCTACACCTTC. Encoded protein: CASSPRTGVPYGYTF.

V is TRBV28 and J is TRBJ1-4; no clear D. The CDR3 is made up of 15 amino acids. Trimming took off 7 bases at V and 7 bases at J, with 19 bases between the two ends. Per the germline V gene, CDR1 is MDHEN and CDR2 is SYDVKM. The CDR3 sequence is CASTPPSEKGEKLFF. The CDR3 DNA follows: TGTGCCAGCACCCCCCCAAGCGAGAAAGGTGAAAAACTGTTTTTT.